This T cell receptor (beta chain) was recorded in a study of shared clonotypes between healthy human individuals. Repertoires were generated with immunoSEQ multiplex PCR, while TCRdb's copy carries only in-frame clones and drops some. This table has about 2 million clones, 90% to 95% appearing once. Adult Caucasians living in Nashville, Tennessee made up all of the donors. There are 15 residues in the CDR3. V shed 8 bases and J shed 5 bases, with 21 bases lying between them. Germline lookup yields CDR1 SNHLY and CDR2 FYNNEI. This sequence joins TRBV2 and TRBJ2-5; maybe TRBD1 (6 bases). The source of this sequence is a man between 18 and 29 years old in good health. Specimen: naive CD4+ T cells sorted from blood. Subset given: CD45RA+ positively selected. The CDR3 spells CASQGQGLETETQYF. In DNA form, the CDR3 reads TGTGCCAGCCAGGGGCAGGGATTGGAGACGGAGACCCAGTACTTC.